Listed here are 20 T cell receptor beta chains from one sample, sequenced in a study of blood T cell repertoires in COVID-19. Using immunoSEQ multiplex PCR, the repertoire was profiled, and TCRdb retains in-frame clones only, with some absent. Of roughly 180,000 clones in the sample, around 86% were seen once. The sample consisted of peripheral blood. Source of these receptors: a man between 60 and 70 years old with acute or convalescent COVID-19.

The chain combines TRBV5-4 with TRBJ2-3, with 10 bases that match TRBD2. The CDR3 spans 17 residues. Trimming cost V 0 bases and J 6 bases; bases outside gene matches: 10. Looked up from germline, CDR1 is SGHNT and CDR2 is YYREEE (reference sequence). The CDR3 DNA reads as TGTGCCAGCAGCTTGGAAGGGCTAGCGGGAGTTGGGGATACGCAGTATTTT. It specifies CASSLEGLAGVGDTQYF.

The genes are TRBV28 and TRBJ1-1, with D possibly matching TRBD1 (5 bases). The CDR3 totals 15 residues. The V end was cut by 4 bases, the J end by 4 bases, with 16 bases between. Germline values: CDR1 MDHEN, CDR2 SYDVKM. In DNA, the CDR3 is TGTGCCAGCAGTTCCCCTTCCCTAAGGGGCACTGAAGCTTTCTTT. Its translation is CASSSPSLRGTEAFF.

The rearrangement links TRBV29-1 to TRBJ2-1, with TRBD2 identical over 8 bases. Losses at the gene ends were 5 bases for V and 13 bases for J; bases not matched to a gene: 10. CDR1 SQVTM and CDR2 ANQGSEA come from the germline V gene. This CDR3 region has 12 residues. The CDR3 sequence: CSVIPAGVPQFF. The CDR3, as DNA: TGCAGCGTTATCCCAGCGGGAGTCCCCCAGTTCTTC.

The rearrangement uses TRBV5-1 and TRBJ2-7; D perhaps matches TRBD2 (5 bases). This CDR3 comprises 15 residues. Germline loops: CDR1 SGHRS, CDR2 YFSETQ. Trimming left V 0 bases short and J 1 base short, with 11 bases between. CDR3: CASSLGASRSYEQYF. The CDR3 DNA sequence: TGCGCCAGCAGCTTGGGGGCTAGCCGATCCTACGAGCAGTACTTC.

The chain is built from TRBV5-4 and TRBJ2-5; 9 bases align to TRBD2. Germline-derived CDR1 and CDR2 are SGHNT and YYREEE (reference sequence). CDR3 length: 18 residues. V lost 4 bases and J lost 3; bases outside the gene matches: 16. In DNA, the CDR3 is TGTGCCAGCAGCACGACGCCCCTAGCGGGATCACCGGAAGAGACCCAGTACTTC. Translated: CASSTTPLAGSPEETQYF.

The genes are TRBV9 and TRBJ2-2; weak D call: TRBD1 (5 bases). The CDR3 contains 16 residues. Germline lookup yields CDR1 SGDLS and CDR2 YYNGEE. V was pared by 2 bases and J by 4 bases, with 15 bases between. Here the CDR3 reads CASSVDRRRGTGELFF. In nucleotides, the CDR3 is TGTGCCAGCAGCGTCGACCGAAGAAGGGGCACCGGGGAGCTGTTTTTT.

The chain couples TRBV5-4 to TRBJ2-3, with 8 positions matching TRBD2. Germline V gene data show CDR1 as SGHNT and CDR2 as YYREEE (reference sequence). Unmatched junction bases numbered 9, after V lost 6 bases and J lost 3 bases. The CDR3 contains 15 residues. This CDR3 is CASTLTGGTTDTQYF. In DNA form, the CDR3 reads TGTGCCAGCACCCTTACGGGGGGGACGACAGATACGCAGTATTTT.

V and J are TRBV11-2 and TRBJ2-1, with TRBD2 identical over 7 bases. The CDR3 extends over 13 amino acids. Germline CDR1 and CDR2: SGHAT and FQNNGV. Unmatched junction bases numbered 0, after V lost 7 bases and J lost 0 bases. CDR3 sequence (DNA): TGTGCCAGCAAGCGGGGCTCCTACAATGAGCAGTTCTTC. Translated: CASKRGSYNEQFF.

This chain links TRBV7-2 with TRBJ2-7; 8 bases are a match to TRBD1. The CDR3 runs 15 residues. In germline, CDR1 is SGHTA, CDR2 FQGNSA. V gave up 6 bases and J gave up 1 base; unmatched junction bases: 8. CDR3: CASRFRDRSSYEQYF. CDR3 coding DNA: TGTGCCAGCAGATTCCGGGACAGGTCATCCTACGAGCAGTACTTC.

This clone was detected only once. Here the CDR3 reads CASGGGAYNEQFF. CDR3 coding DNA: TGTGCCAGCGGAGGGGGCGCATACAATGAGCAGTTCTTC. The rearrangement links TRBV28 to TRBJ2-1; possibly TRBD1 for D (7 bases). The CDR3 has 13 residues. The germline gives CDR1 MDHEN, CDR2 SYDVKM. V was shortened by 8 bases and J by 4 bases, with 12 bases between the two germline ends. The full variable domain, in which reference TRBV28 and TRBJ2-1 provide the parts outside the CDR3, is DVKVTQSSRYLVKRTGEKVFLECVQDMDHENMFWYRQDPGLGLRLIYFSYDVKMKEKGDIPEGYSVSREKKERFSLILESASTNQTSMYLCASGGGAYNEQFFGPGTRLTVL.

The J gene is TRBJ2-1, the V gene TRBV28, with 8 bases aligning to TRBD2. Germline CDR1 MDHEN, CDR2 SYDVKM. V was clipped by 2 bases and J by 0 bases; unmatched bases: 3. The CDR3 runs 16 residues. The CDR3 region is CASSLRTSSSYNEQFF. The CDR3 DNA reads TGTGCCAGCAGTTTACGGACTAGCAGCTCCTACAATGAGCAGTTCTTC.

This sequence joins TRBV4-1 and TRBJ2-2, with TRBD1 identical over 7 bases. This CDR3 is 16 amino acids long. V lost 4 bases, J lost 3 bases, and 8 bases stayed unmatched. Germline lookup yields CDR1 MGHRA and CDR2 YSYEKL. The CDR3 DNA sequence: TGCGCCAGCAGCCTCGACAGGGCTCAAGACACCGGGGAGCTGTTTTTT. This translates into CASSLDRAQDTGELFF.

This chain joins TRBV6-5 and TRBJ1-1; D unresolved. The germline gives CDR1 MNHEY, CDR2 SVGAGI. CDR3 size: 13 residues. Trimming shortened V by 6 bases and J by 3 bases, and 11 bases separated the two germline ends. The CDR3: CASSPDRDTEAFF. CDR3 DNA sequence: TGTGCCAGCAGCCCCGACCGGGACACTGAAGCTTTCTTT.

CDR3 residues: CASRPESNQPQHF. Written as DNA, the CDR3 is TGCGCCAGCCGACCGGAGAGCAATCAGCCCCAGCATTTT. This rearrangement joins TRBV10-2 to TRBJ1-5; D not resolved. Germline CDR1 and CDR2: WSHSY and SAAADI. CDR3 length: 13 residues. Trimming removed 8 bases at V and 1 base at J, with 9 bases between.

The chain links TRBV19 to TRBJ1-5, with 9 positions matching TRBD1. The germline V gene has CDR1 LNHDA and CDR2 SQIVND (reference sequence). V was clipped by 5 bases and J by 2 bases; unmatched bases: 4. The CDR3 consists of 15 residues. CDR3 DNA: TGTGCCAGTAGTTTGGGACAGGGCGGCAATCAGCCCCAGCATTTT. Its protein product is CASSLGQGGNQPQHF.

This clone turned up a few times. The chain employs TRBV19 and TRBJ1-6; 7 nucleotides line up with TRBD1. Germline CDR1 is LNHDA and CDR2 is SQIVND (reference sequence). The CDR3 has 15 amino acids. V lost 2 bases to trimming and J lost 10 bases; unmatched junction nucleotides: 8. CDR3 amino acids: CASSITGVRGSPLHF. CDR3 DNA sequence: TGTGCCAGTAGTATAACAGGGGTGAGAGGATCACCCCTCCACTTT.

The chain has TRBV3-1 (or the pseudogene TRBV3-2) and TRBJ1-4; D perhaps matches TRBD1 (5 bases). Germline V gene lookup returns CDR1 LGHDT and CDR2 YNNKEL (reference sequence). Deletions cut 2 bases from V and 5 bases from J, with 15 bases between. The CDR3 spans 16 residues. As DNA, the CDR3 is TGTGCCAGCAGCCAAAACTGGGGCGGAGGGAATGAAAAACTGTTTTTT. As protein: CASSQNWGGGNEKLFF.

This clone was recorded only once. The chain joins TRBV29-1 to TRBJ2-7, with D tentatively TRBD2 (6 bases). Germline-derived CDR1 and CDR2 are SQVTM and ANQGSEA. This CDR3 has 13 amino acids. Trimming left V 3 bases short and J 2 bases short, with 11 bases between. The CDR3 loop reads CSVDRAGTYEQYF. The CDR3 DNA reads as TGCAGCGTTGATCGGGCGGGAACCTACGAGCAGTACTTC.

This clone was recorded at least ten times. The rearrangement joins TRBV10-1 to TRBJ1-2; 7 positions match TRBD1. With V trimmed by 11 bases and J by 0 bases, 9 bases remained unmatched. CDR3 length: 14 amino acids. Per germline, CDR1 WNHNN and CDR2 SYGVQD (reference sequence). CDR3 sequence (DNA): TGCGCCCCCCACCGACAGGGCGCTAACTATGGCTACACCTTC. It is translated as CAPHRQGANYGYTF.

This clone showed up just once. The chain employs TRBV2 and TRBJ2-1, with 10 nucleotides matching TRBD2. The CDR3 spans 13 residues. With V trimmed by 6 bases and J by 8 bases, 4 bases remained unmatched. Germline CDR1 is SNHLY and CDR2 is FYNNEI. This CDR3 is CASRASGSDEQFF. The CDR3 nucleotides are TGTGCCAGCAGGGCTAGCGGGAGTGATGAGCAGTTCTTC.